This TCR beta chain was captured by sequencing in a study of OX40 agonist ivuxolimab in advanced cancers. Study-level background: Subjects had a mean age of roughly 60 years, with a range of roughly 20 to 79; approximately 83% were male.

Profiling relied on immunoSEQ multiplex PCR, and the TCRdb table lists in-frame clones only, not all of them. Of 20,000 to 25,000 clones in the sample, approximately 84% were seen once. Study-wide points: The authors did not determine the antigen specificity of the expanded peripheral T cells. Among T cells, CD8+ cells averaged more expanded clones than CD4+ cells.

Notes on this clone: Its matching antigen is unknown.

The CDR3 runs to 14 residues. The germline V gene has CDR1 MDHEN and CDR2 SYDVKM. Trimming removed 3 bases from V and 1 base from J, with 9 bases in between. The clonotype originates from an adult with an advanced solid tumor such as melanoma, head and neck, liver or kidney cancer. The sequencing used CD4+ or CD8+ T cells sorted from blood, collected in a trial of the OX40 agonist ivuxolimab. The V gene is TRBV28, the J gene TRBJ1-1, with no clear D. This chain's CDR3 is CASSFMGANTEAFF. Written as DNA, the CDR3 is TGTGCCAGCAGTTTTATGGGAGCGAACACTGAAGCTTTCTTT.